This entry lists 19 T cell receptor beta chains sequenced from one sample in a study of T cell clonality in common variable immunodeficiency. Sequenced by immunoSEQ multiplex PCR; TCRdb stores in-frame clones only, minus some. This sample has approximately 42,000 clones, each found more than once. The sequencing sample was made of peripheral blood mononuclear cells. The receptors come from a person between 18 and 75 years old in good health.

This clone was found many times. The read ends 3 residues early relative to the CDR3; the germline J gene fills the gap. V and J are TRBV28 and TRBJ1-1, with 8 bases fitting TRBD1. The V gene end was trimmed by 4 bases and the J gene end by 4 bases; junction bases not matched to a gene: 8. The CDR3 consists of 15 residues. Germline CDR1 and CDR2: MDHEN and SYDVKM. The CDR3 spells CASSYARGQGTEAFF. The CDR3 DNA, read in part, is TGTGCCAGCAGTTATGCCAGGGGGCAAGGCACTGAA.

This clone was observed at least ten times. The read terminates 3 residues before the CDR3 end, so the remaining end is supplied by the germline J gene. The J gene is TRBJ1-3, the V gene TRBV20-1; TRBD1 is a possible D gene (6 bases). CDR3 length: 15 residues. CDR1 is DFQATT and CDR2 is SNEGSKA in the germline V gene (reference sequence). Trimming stripped 7 bases from V and 7 bases from J, with 23 bases between. The CDR3 sequence: CSVRRGREMGNTIYF. Incomplete CDR3 DNA: TGCAGTGTGAGAAGGGGGAGGGAGATGGGGAACACC.

This clone has a handful of counts. The read ends 3 residues before the CDR3 terminus; that terminus is restored from the germline J gene. V is TRBV6-2 or TRBV6-3 and J is TRBJ1-2; the match to TRBD1 covers 7 bases. This CDR3 is built from 14 residues. Looked up from germline, CDR1 is MNHEY and CDR2 is SVGEGT. The CDR3 region is CASSFRDSSYDYTF. CDR3 DNA (partial): TGTGCCAGCAGTTTCCGGGACAGCTCCTACGAC.

To note about this clone: The read ends 3 residues early relative to the CDR3; the germline J gene fills the gap. The V call is TRBV7-9, the J call TRBJ2-3; D call uncertain. The V gene's germline CDR1 is SEHNR and CDR2 FQNEAQ (reference sequence). The CDR3 covers 15 residues. Trimming left V 5 bases short and J 1 base short, with 13 bases between. The DNA read from the CDR3 is TGTGCCAGCAGCCACGAACCCCCGGGCACAGATACG. Translating gives CASSHEPPGTDT. The whole CDR3 region reads CASSHEPPGTDTQYF.

The table lists this clone with many counts. The sequenced CDR3 bases are TGCAGTGCTCCGACAGGGGGTCACGTTGGC. Translation: CSAPTGGHVG. The entire CDR3 reads CSAPTGGHVGYTF. J is TRBJ1-2 and V is TRBV20-1; TRBD1 matches at 9 bases. The read ends 3 residues early relative to the CDR3; the germline J gene fills the gap. V lost 5 bases and J lost 7; bases outside the gene matches: 8. Looked up from germline, CDR1 is DFQATT and CDR2 is SNEGSKA (reference sequence). This CDR3 has 13 amino acids.

This clone was counted ten times or more. The CDR3 is cut off 3 residues early in the read; its end comes from the germline J gene. V is TRBV5-1 and J is TRBJ2-3, with D perhaps given as TRBD1 or TRBD2 (5 bases each). Between the trimmed V and J ends, which lost 0 bases and 1 base, there was a span of 9 bases. This CDR3 has 15 residues. Germline assignment: CDR1 SGHRS and CDR2 YFSETQ. This CDR3 reads CASSLERGGTDTQYF. The CDR3 DNA, read in part, is TGCGCCAGCAGCTTGGAAAGAGGGGGCACAGATACG.

The sample holds many counts of this clone. The CDR3 is cut off 3 residues early in the read; its end comes from the germline J gene. J is TRBJ1-1 and V is TRBV19; D is perhaps TRBD1 (5 bases). Deletions cut 3 bases from V and 5 bases from J, with 13 bases between. CDR1 is LNHDA, CDR2 SQIVND, per germline (reference sequence). This CDR3 region has 14 residues. This CDR3 reads CASSIRVMETEAFF. The part of the CDR3 DNA that was read is TGTGCCAGTAGTATCAGGGTGATGGAAACTGAA. The whole variable domain, filled in from reference TRBV19 and TRBJ1-1, reads DGGITQSPKYLFRKEGQNVTLSCEQNLNHDAMYWYRQDPGQGLRLIYYSQIVNDFQKGDIAEGYSVSREKKESFPLTVTSAQKNPTAFYLCASSIRVMETEAFFGQGTRLTVV.

This clone was seen ten or more times. The read gets to within 3 residues of the CDR3 end, and the germline J gene fills in the rest. V and J are TRBV4-1 and TRBJ2-6; TRBD2 aligns across 7 bases. Germline V gene data show CDR1 as MGHRA and CDR2 as YSYEKL. Losses at the gene ends were 1 base for V and 0 bases for J; bases not matched to a gene: 3. The CDR3 has 17 residues. Incomplete CDR3 DNA: TGCGCCAGCAGCCAAGTGGGGAGGGGCTCTGGGGCCAACGTC. It yields the protein CASSQVGRGSGANV. The complete CDR3 reads CASSQVGRGSGANVLTF.

This clone has ten or more counts. The read terminates 3 residues ahead of where the CDR3 ends, so the germline J gene completes it. The V and J genes are TRBV11-2 and TRBJ2-7, with TRBD1 matching over 10 bases. With 5 bases clipped from V and 4 bases from J, the junction kept 5 bases outside the gene matches. Germline CDR1 is SGHAT and CDR2 is FQNNGV. The CDR3 covers 14 residues. The CDR3 DNA, read in part, is TGTGCCAGCAGCCCGACAGGGGGCAGGTACGAG. The encoded protein is CASSPTGGRYE. The whole CDR3 is CASSPTGGRYEQYF.

This clone was detected many times. The read falls 3 residues short of the CDR3 end, and the missing part is taken from the germline J gene. The chain is built from TRBV13 and TRBJ2-3; 12 bases map to TRBD2. The CDR3 length is 17 residues. The germline gives CDR1 PRHDT, CDR2 FYEKMQ (reference sequence). CDR3: CASSLYLAGGPSMSQYF. Incomplete CDR3 DNA: TGTGCCAGCAGCTTATATCTAGCGGGAGGGCCGTCTATGTCG. Combining the CDR3 with reference TRBV13 and TRBJ2-3 gives the whole variable domain AAGVIQSPRHLIKEKRETATLKCYPIPRHDTVYWYQQGPGQDPQFLISFYEKMQSDKGSIPDRFSAQQFSDYHSELNMSSLELGDSALYFCASSLYLAGGPSMSQYFGPGTRLTVL.

This clone was found many times. Read coverage stops 3 residues before the CDR3 terminus; the germline J gene supplies the remainder. V is TRBV20-1 and J is TRBJ2-7; D unresolved. Trimming took off 5 bases at V and 5 bases at J, with 10 bases between the two ends. This CDR3 spans 11 amino acids. From germline, CDR1 is DFQATT and CDR2 SNEGSKA (reference sequence). The CDR3 here is CSAAGMDEQYF. CDR3 DNA, as far as it was read: TGCAGTGCTGCAGGCATGGACGAG.

This clone was seen at least ten times. The sequence runs out 3 residues before the end of the CDR3; the remainder is reconstructed from the germline J gene. The chain employs TRBV20-1 and TRBJ2-3; unclear D gene. The CDR3 sequence is 11 residues long. Germline V gene lookup returns CDR1 DFQATT and CDR2 SNEGSKA (reference sequence). Between the trimmed V and J ends, which lost 1 base and 6 bases, there was a span of 5 bases. The sequenced CDR3 bases are TGCAGTGCTAGAGTCCCTGATACG. Its translation is CSARVPDT. In full, the CDR3 is CSARVPDTQYF.

This clone was counted many times. The read gets to within 3 residues of the CDR3 end, and the germline J gene fills in the rest. The J gene is TRBJ2-5, the V gene TRBV11-2, with 10 bases identical to TRBD2. This CDR3 has 14 residues. After removal of 3 bases from V and 5 bases from J, the junction contained 3 bases not matched to a gene. CDR1 and CDR2 (germline): SGHAT, FQNNGV. The part of the CDR3 DNA that was read is TGTGCCAGCAGCTTCCCTAGCGGGAGTGAGACC. Translation: CASSFPSGSET. In full, the CDR3 reads CASSFPSGSETQYF.

This clone was seen ten or more times. The read gets to within 3 residues of the CDR3 end, and the germline J gene fills in the rest. The chain carries TRBV5-1 and TRBJ1-1; the D gene is possibly TRBD1 (6 bases). The V and J ends lost 2 bases and 3 bases respectively, with 11 bases between them. The CDR3 totals 14 residues. The germline CDR1 and CDR2 sequences are SGHRS and YFSETQ. CDR3 DNA (partial): TGCGCCAGCAGCTTTCAGGGGAGTGACACTGAA. Protein product: CASSFQGSDTE. The entire CDR3 protein is CASSFQGSDTEAFF. Supplemented by reference TRBV5-1 and TRBJ1-1, the full variable domain reads KAGVTQTPRYLIKTRGQQVTLSCSPISGHRSVSWYQQTPGQGLQFLFEYFSETQRNKGNFPGRFSGRQFSNSRSEMNVSTLELGDSALYLCASSFQGSDTEAFFGQGTRLTVV.

This clone has ten or more counts. The CDR3 end falls 3 residues outside the read, so it is completed with the germline J gene. This chain joins TRBV6-2 or TRBV6-3 and TRBJ2-2; 8 bases map to TRBD1. Germline assignment: CDR1 MNHEY and CDR2 SVGEGT. V gave up 6 bases and J gave up 3 bases; unmatched junction bases: 6. The CDR3 is 15 residues long. CDR3 amino acids: CASSHADRDTGELFF. The DNA read from the CDR3 is TGTGCCAGCAGCCACGCGGACAGGGACACCGGGGAG.

This clone has ten or more counts. The observed sequence ends 3 residues before the CDR3 terminus, with the missing tail filled in from the germline J gene. The chain employs TRBV5-1 and TRBJ1-1; D is possibly TRBD1 (6 bases). The CDR3 extends over 17 amino acids. V was clipped by 4 bases and J by 0 bases, with 19 bases between them. Germline values: CDR1 SGHRS, CDR2 YFSETQ. CDR3 bases read: TGCGCCAGCAGCACCGACGAAGCCAGGGGCATGAACACTGAA. The encoded protein is CASSTDEARGMNTE. The full CDR3 is CASSTDEARGMNTEAFF.

In the case of this clone: Sequencing ends 3 residues short of the CDR3 end; the germline J gene provides the rest. The chain couples TRBV5-1 to TRBJ1-4; TRBD1 aligns across 12 bases. Per germline, CDR1 SGHRS and CDR2 YFSETQ. This CDR3 comprises 18 residues. The CDR3 bases that were read are TGCGCCAGCAGCCCAGGGACAGGGGGCGTCTCTGGGGCCAACGTA. Translating it yields CASSPGTGGVSGANV. The full-length CDR3 reads as CASSPGTGGVSGANVLFF.

In this sample, this clone turned up many times. The read ends 3 residues shy of where the CDR3 ends; the end is completed using the germline J gene. The chain uses TRBV15 and TRBJ2-5, with D unresolved. The V gene lost 4 bases and the J gene lost 1 base, with 10 bases spanning the gap. In germline, CDR1 is LNHNV, CDR2 YYDKDF (reference sequence). The CDR3 is 14 residues long. The CDR3 here is CATSMAHSQETQYF. CDR3 DNA (partial): TGTGCCACCAGCATGGCACATTCCCAAGAGACC. The full variable domain, rest sourced from reference TRBV15 and TRBJ2-5, is DAMVIQNPRYQVTQFGKPVTLSCSQTLNHNVMYWYQQKSSQAPKLLFHYYDKDFNNEADTPDNFQSRRPNTSFCFLDIRSPGLGDTAMYLCATSMAHSQETQYFGPGTRLLVL.

This clone has ten or more counts. Sequencing ends 3 residues short of the CDR3 end; the germline J gene provides the rest. The gene calls are TRBV20-1 and TRBJ1-5; tentative D call: TRBD1 (6 bases). The CDR3 consists of 15 residues. V lost 6 bases, J lost 3 bases, and 18 bases lay in between. CDR1 and CDR2 (germline): DFQATT, SNEGSKA (reference sequence). The CDR3: CSALPVGALNQPQHF. The sequenced part of the CDR3 DNA is TGCAGTGCCCTACCCGTGGGGGCTCTCAATCAGCCC.